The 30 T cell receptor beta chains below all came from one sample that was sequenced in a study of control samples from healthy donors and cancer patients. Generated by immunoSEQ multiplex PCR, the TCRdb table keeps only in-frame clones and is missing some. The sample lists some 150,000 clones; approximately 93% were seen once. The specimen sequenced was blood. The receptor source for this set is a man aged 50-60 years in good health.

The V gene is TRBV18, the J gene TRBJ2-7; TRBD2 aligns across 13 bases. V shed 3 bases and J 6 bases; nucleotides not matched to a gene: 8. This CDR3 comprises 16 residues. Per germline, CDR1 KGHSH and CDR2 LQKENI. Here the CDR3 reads CASSPLRLAGGSEQYF. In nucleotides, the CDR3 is TGTGCCAGCTCACCTTTACGACTAGCGGGAGGTAGCGAGCAGTACTTC.

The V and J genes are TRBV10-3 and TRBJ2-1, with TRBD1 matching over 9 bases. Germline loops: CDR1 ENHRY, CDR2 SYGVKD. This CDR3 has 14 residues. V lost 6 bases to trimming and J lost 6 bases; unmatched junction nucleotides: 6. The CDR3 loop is CAISGTGLGNEQFF. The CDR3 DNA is TGTGCCATCAGCGGGACAGGGCTGGGCAATGAGCAGTTCTTC.

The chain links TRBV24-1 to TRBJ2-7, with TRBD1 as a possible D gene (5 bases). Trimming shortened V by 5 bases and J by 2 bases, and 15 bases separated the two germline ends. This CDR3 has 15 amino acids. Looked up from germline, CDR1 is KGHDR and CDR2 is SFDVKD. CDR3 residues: CATSGTQGPTYEQYF. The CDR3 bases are TGTGCCACCAGTGGGACCCAGGGCCCCACCTACGAGCAGTACTTC.

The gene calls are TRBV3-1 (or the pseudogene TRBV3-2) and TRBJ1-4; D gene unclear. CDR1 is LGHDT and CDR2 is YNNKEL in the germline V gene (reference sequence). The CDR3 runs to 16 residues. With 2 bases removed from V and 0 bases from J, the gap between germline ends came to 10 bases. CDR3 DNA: TGTGCCAGCAGCCAATTCATACCGACAACTAATGAAAAACTGTTTTTT. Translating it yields CASSQFIPTTNEKLFF.

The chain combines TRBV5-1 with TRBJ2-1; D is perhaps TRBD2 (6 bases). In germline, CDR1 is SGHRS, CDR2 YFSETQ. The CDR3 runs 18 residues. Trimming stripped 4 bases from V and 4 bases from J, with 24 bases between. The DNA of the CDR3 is TGCGCCAGCAGCCCGGGAGTCGGGACCCCAAGCTCTTACAATGAGCAGTTCTTC. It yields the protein CASSPGVGTPSSYNEQFF. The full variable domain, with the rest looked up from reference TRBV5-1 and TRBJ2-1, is KAGVTQTPRYLIKTRGQQVTLSCSPISGHRSVSWYQQTPGQGLQFLFEYFSETQRNKGNFPGRFSGRQFSNSRSEMNVSTLELGDSALYLCASSPGVGTPSSYNEQFFGPGTRLTVL.

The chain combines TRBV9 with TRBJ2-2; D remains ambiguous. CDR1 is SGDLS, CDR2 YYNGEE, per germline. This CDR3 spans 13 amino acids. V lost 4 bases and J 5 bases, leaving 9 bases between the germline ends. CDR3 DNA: TGTGCCAGCAGCCCTAGGGCGACCGGGGAGCTGTTTTTT. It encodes CASSPRATGELFF.

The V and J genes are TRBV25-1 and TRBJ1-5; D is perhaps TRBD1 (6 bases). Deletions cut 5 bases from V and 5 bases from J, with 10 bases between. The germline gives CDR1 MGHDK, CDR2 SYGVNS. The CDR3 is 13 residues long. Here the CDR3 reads CASSKQGHQPQHF. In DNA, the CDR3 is TGTGCCAGCAGTAAACAGGGCCATCAGCCCCAGCATTTT.

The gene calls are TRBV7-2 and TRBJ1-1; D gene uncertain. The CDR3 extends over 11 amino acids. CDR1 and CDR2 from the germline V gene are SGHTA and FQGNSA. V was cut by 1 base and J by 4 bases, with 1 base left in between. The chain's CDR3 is CASSLVTEAFF. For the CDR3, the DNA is TGTGCCAGCAGCTTAGTCACTGAAGCTTTCTTT.

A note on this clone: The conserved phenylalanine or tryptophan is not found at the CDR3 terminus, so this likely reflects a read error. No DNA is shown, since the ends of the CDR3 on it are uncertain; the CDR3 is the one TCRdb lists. The chain's CDR3 is CASSTRGPSCR. The J gene is TRBJ1-1, the V gene TRBV5-1. Both ends counted, the CDR3 spans 11 residues. Germline loops: CDR1 SGHRS, CDR2 YFSETQ.

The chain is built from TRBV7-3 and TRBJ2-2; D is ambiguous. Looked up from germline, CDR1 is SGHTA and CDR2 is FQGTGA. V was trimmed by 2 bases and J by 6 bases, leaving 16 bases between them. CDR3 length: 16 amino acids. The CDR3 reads CASSLSPKPVAGELFF. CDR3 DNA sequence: TGTGCCAGCAGCTTATCCCCTAAGCCCGTGGCCGGGGAGCTGTTTTTT.

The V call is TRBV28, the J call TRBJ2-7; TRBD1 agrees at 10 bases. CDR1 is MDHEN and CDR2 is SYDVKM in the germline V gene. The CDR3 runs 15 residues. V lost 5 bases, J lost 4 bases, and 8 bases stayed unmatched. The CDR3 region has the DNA TGTGCCAGCAGTCGAACCGGGACAGGGGTGTACGAGCAGTACTTC. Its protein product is CASSRTGTGVYEQYF. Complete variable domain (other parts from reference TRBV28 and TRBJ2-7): DVKVTQSSRYLVKRTGEKVFLECVQDMDHENMFWYRQDPGLGLRLIYFSYDVKMKEKGDIPEGYSVSREKKERFSLILESASTNQTSMYLCASSRTGTGVYEQYFGPGTRLTVT.

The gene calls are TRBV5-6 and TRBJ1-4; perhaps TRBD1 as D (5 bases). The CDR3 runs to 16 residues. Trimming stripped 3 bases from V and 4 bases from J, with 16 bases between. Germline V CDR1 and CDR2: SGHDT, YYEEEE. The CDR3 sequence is CASSSPSGQSNEKLFF. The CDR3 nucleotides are TGTGCCAGCAGCTCCCCTTCTGGACAAAGTAATGAAAAACTGTTTTTT. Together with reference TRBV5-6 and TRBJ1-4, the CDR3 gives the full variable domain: DAGVTQSPTHLIKTRGQQVTLRCSPKSGHDTVSWYQQALGQGPQFIFQYYEEEERQRGNFPDRFSGHQFPNYSSELNVNALLLGDSALYLCASSSPSGQSNEKLFFGSGTQLSVL.

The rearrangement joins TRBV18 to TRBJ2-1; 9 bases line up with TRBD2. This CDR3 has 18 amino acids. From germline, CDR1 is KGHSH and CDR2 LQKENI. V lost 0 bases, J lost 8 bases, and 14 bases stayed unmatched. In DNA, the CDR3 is TGTGCCAGCTCACCACCGGGAAGGCGGCGGGAGGGCCGCGATGAGCAGTTCTTC. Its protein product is CASSPPGRRREGRDEQFF.

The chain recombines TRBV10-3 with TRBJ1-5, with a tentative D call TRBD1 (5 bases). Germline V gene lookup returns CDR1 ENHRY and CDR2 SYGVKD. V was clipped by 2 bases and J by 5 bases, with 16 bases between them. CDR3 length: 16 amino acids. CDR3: CAISEGAPGRDQPQHF. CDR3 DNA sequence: TGTGCCATCAGTGAGGGTGCGCCAGGGCGGGATCAGCCCCAGCATTTT.

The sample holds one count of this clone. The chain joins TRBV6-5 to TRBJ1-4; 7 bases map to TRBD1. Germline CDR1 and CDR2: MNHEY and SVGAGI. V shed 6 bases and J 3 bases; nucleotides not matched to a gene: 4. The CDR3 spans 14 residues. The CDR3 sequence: CASRSGTANEKLFF. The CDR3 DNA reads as TGTGCCAGCAGATCCGGGACAGCTAATGAAAAACTGTTTTTT.

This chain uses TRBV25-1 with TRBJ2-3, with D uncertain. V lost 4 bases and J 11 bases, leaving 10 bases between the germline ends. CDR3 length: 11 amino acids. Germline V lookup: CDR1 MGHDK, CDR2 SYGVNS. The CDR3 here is CASSGRYRQYF. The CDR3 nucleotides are TGTGCCAGCAGTGGAAGGTACAGGCAGTATTTT.

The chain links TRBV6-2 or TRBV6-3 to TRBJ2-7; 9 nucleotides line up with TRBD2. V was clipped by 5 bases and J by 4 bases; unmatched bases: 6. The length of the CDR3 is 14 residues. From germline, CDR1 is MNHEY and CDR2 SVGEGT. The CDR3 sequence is CASSPTGLAYEQYF. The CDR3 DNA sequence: TGTGCCAGCAGTCCCACGGGACTAGCTTACGAGCAGTACTTC.

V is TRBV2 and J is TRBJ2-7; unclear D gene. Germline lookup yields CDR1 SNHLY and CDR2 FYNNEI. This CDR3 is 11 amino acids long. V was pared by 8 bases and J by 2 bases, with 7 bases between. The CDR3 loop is CASGRAYEQYF. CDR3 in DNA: TGTGCCAGCGGACGGGCCTACGAGCAGTACTTC.

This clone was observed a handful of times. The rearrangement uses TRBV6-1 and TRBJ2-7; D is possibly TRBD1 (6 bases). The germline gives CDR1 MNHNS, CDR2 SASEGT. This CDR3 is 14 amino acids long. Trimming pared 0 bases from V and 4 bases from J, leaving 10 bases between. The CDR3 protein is CASSEAWTVYEQYF. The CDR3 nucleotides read TGTGCCAGCAGTGAAGCTTGGACAGTTTACGAGCAGTACTTC.

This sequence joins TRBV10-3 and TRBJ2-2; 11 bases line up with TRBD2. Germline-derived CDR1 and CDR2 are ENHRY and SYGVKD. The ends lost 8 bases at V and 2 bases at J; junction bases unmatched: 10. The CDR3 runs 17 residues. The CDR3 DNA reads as TGTGCCATCCTAGCACTAGCGGGAGTAAAAAACACCGGGGAGCTGTTTTTT. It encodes CAILALAGVKNTGELFF.

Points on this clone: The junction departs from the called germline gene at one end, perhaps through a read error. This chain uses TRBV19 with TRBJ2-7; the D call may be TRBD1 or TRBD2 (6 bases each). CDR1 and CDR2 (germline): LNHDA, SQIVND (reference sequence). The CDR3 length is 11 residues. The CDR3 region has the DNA TGTGCCTCCGCGGCAGGCGACAGGAGGGTTTTC. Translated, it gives CASAAGDRRVF.

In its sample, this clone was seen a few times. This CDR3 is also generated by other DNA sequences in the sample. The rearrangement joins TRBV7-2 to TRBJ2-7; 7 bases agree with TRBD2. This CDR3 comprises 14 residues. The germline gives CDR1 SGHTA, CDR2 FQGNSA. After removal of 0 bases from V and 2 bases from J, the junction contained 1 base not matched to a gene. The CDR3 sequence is CASSLAGGPYEQYF. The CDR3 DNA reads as TGTGCCAGCAGCTTAGCGGGAGGGCCCTACGAGCAGTACTTC.

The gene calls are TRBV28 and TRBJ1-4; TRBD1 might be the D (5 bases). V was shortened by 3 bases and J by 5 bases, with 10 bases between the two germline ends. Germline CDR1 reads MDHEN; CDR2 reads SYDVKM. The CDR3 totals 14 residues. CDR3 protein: CASSLGGLNEKLFF. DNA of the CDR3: TGTGCCAGCAGTTTGGGGGGTTTGAATGAAAAACTGTTTTTT. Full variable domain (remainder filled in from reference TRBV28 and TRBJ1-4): DVKVTQSSRYLVKRTGEKVFLECVQDMDHENMFWYRQDPGLGLRLIYFSYDVKMKEKGDIPEGYSVSREKKERFSLILESASTNQTSMYLCASSLGGLNEKLFFGSGTQLSVL.

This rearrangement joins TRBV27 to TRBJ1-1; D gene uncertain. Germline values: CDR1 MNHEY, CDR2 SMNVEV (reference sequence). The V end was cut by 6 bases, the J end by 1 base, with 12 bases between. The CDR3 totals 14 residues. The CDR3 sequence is CASRFPNRNTEAFF. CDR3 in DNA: TGTGCCAGCAGATTCCCTAATAGGAACACTGAAGCTTTCTTT.

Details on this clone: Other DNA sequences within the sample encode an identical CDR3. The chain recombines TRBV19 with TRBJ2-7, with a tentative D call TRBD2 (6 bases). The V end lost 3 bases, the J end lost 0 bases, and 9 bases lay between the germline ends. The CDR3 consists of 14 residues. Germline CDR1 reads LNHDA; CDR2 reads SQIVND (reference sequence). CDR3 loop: CASSIRDSSYEQYF. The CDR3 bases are TGTGCCAGTAGTATCCGGGACTCCTCCTACGAGCAGTACTTC.

CDR3 sequence reads: CASSQPGHNNEQFF. The CDR3 region has the DNA TGTGCCAGCAGCCAACCGGGACATAACAATGAGCAGTTCTTC. The V gene is TRBV3-1 (or the pseudogene TRBV3-2), the J gene TRBJ2-1; a possible D gene is TRBD1 (6 bases). V was clipped by 2 bases and J by 5 bases, with 10 bases between them. CDR1 is LGHDT and CDR2 is YNNKEL in the germline V gene (reference sequence). The CDR3 is made up of 14 amino acids.

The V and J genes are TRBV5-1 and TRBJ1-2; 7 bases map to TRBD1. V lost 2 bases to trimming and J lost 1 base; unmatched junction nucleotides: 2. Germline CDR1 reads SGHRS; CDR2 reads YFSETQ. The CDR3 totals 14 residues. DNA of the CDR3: TGCGCCAGCAGCTTTCAGGGGGGTAACTATGGCTACACCTTC. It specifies CASSFQGGNYGYTF.

The CDR3 sequence: CASSHGLAGGWGRADTQYF. CDR3 nucleotides: TGTGCCAGCAGCCATGGACTAGCGGGAGGATGGGGTAGGGCAGATACGCAGTATTTT. The V gene is TRBV13, the J gene TRBJ2-3, with TRBD2 matching 14 bases. V shed 5 bases, J shed 4 bases, and the junction held 14 bases outside the gene matches. CDR3 length: 19 residues. The germline CDR1 and CDR2 sequences are PRHDT and FYEKMQ (reference sequence).

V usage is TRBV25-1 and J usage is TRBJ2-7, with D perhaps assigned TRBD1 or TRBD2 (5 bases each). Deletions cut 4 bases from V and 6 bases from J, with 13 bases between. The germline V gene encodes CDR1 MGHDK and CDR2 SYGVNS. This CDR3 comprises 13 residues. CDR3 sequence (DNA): TGTGCCAGCAGTGTGGGACCAGGCGGCGAGCAGTACTTC. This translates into CASSVGPGGEQYF.

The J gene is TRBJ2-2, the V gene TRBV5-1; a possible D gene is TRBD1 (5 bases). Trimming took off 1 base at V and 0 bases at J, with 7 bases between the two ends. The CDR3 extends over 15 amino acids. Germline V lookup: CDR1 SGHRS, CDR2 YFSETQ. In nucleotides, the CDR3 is TGCGCCAGCAGCTTGACAGGTTCGAACACCGGGGAGCTGTTTTTT. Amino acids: CASSLTGSNTGELFF.